What follows is one T cell receptor (beta chain) and its context. Its matching antigen is unknown. This CDR3 has 14 amino acids. The ends were cut back, 2 bases at V and 2 bases at J, with 12 bases in the middle. The germline CDR1 and CDR2 sequences are SQVTM and ANQGSEA. This sample is drawn from a study of OX40 agonist ivuxolimab in advanced cancers. TCRdb's copy holds only in-frame clones and misses some; the assay was immunoSEQ multiplex PCR. This sample has tens of thousands of clones, with about 85% found just once. The study's findings and limits: Determination of antigen specificity was not performed for the expanded peripheral T cells.

Sampled blood was obtained at baseline, cycle 4 day 1, and cycle 7 day 1. Sequenced material: CD4+ or CD8+ T cells sorted from blood, taken in a trial of the OX40 agonist ivuxolimab. The V and J genes are TRBV29-1 and TRBJ1-2; no firm D call. This clonotype was sampled from an adult with an advanced solid tumor such as melanoma, head and neck, liver or kidney cancer. The CDR3 loop reads CSVEPQAVNYGYTF. The CDR3 nucleotides are TGCAGCGTTGAACCCCAGGCTGTGAACTATGGCTACACCTTC.